What follows is one T cell receptor beta chain and its context. This specimen comes from a study of cytomegalovirus exposure and HLA in healthy donors. Profiled with immunoSEQ multiplex PCR; TCRdb holds only in-frame clones, not every one. The sample contains some 170,000 clones, roughly 86% of which appear only once. The CDR3 spans 17 residues. In germline, CDR1 is MDHEN, CDR2 SYDVKM. Trimming took 5 bases from V and 6 from J; bases not matched to a gene: 18. The receptor's source is a man aged 30-40 years in good health and CMV-seropositive. Sequenced: PBMCs. The chain uses TRBV28 and TRBJ1-2; 7 nucleotides align to TRBD1. The CDR3 is CASSPTGEVIPGHGYTF. CDR3 sequence (DNA): TGTGCCAGCAGTCCCACAGGGGAGGTCATTCCGGGCCATGGCTACACCTTC.